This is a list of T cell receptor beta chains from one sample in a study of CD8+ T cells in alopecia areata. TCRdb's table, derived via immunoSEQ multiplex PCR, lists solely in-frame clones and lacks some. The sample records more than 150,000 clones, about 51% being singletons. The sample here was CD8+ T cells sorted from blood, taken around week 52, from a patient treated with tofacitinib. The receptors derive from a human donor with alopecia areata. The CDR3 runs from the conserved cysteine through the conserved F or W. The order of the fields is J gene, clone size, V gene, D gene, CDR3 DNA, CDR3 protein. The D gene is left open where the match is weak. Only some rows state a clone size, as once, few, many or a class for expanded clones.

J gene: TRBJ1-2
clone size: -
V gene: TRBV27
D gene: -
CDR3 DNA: TGTGCCAGCAGTCCCCTGGGGGGGAGTAACTATGGCTACACCTTC
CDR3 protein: CASSPLGGSNYGYTF

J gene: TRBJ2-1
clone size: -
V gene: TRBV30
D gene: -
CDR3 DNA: TGTGCCTGGAGGCAGGACAATGAGCAGTTCTTC
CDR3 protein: CAWRQDNEQFF

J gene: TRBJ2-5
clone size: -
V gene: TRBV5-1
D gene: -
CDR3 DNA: TGCGCCAGCAGCTTCGAGGGAAACCTCAAAGAGACCCAGTACTTC
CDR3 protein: CASSFEGNLKETQYF

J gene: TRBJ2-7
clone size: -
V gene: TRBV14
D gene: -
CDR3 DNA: TGTGCCAGCAGCCAATCTTTAGTACCGTGGGAGCAGTACTTC
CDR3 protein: CASSQSLVPWEQYF

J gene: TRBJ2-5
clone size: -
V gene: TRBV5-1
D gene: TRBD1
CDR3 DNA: TGCGCCAGCAGTTCCGGGACAGGGGTCGGGGAGACCCAGTACTTC
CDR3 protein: CASSSGTGVGETQYF

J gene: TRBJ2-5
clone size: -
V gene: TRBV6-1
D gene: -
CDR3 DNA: TGTGCCAGCAGACCCAGGGGACAGACCCAGTACTTC
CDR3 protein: CASRPRGQTQYF

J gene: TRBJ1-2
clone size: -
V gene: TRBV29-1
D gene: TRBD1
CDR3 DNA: TGCAGCGTTCCGGACAGGGCCTATGGCTACACCTTC
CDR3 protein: CSVPDRAYGYTF

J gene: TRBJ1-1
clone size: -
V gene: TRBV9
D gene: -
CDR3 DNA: TGTGCCAGCAGCGTAGGGGGGGACACTGAAGCTTTCTTT
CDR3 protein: CASSVGGDTEAFF

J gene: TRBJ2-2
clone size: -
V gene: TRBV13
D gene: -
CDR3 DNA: TGTGCCAGCAGCTGGATTGGCGGGGAGCTGTTTTTT
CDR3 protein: CASSWIGGELFF

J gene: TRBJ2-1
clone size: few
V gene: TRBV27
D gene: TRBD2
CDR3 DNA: TGTGCCAGCAGTCCCCGACTAGCGGGGGGGCATGAGCAGTTCTTC
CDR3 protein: CASSPRLAGGHEQFF

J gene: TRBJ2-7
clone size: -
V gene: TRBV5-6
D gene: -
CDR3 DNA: TGTGCCAGCAGCTTTCAGGGGCAAATGACCTACGAGCAGTACTTC
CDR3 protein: CASSFQGQMTYEQYF

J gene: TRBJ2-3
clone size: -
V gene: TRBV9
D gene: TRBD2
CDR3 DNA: TGTGCCAGCAGCGTAGAGAGTAGCGGGGGGATCGCAGATACGCAGTATTTT
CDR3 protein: CASSVESSGGIADTQYF

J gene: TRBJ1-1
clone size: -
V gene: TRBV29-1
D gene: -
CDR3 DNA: TGCAGCGTTAGGAAGGAGAACACTGAAGCTTTCTTT
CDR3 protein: CSVRKENTEAFF

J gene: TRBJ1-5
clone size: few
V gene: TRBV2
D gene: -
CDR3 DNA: TGTGCCAGCAGTGAGTTTGGGGGGCCTAATCAGCCCCAGCATTTT
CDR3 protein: CASSEFGGPNQPQHF

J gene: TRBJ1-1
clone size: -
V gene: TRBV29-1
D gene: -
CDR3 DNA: TGCAGCGTTGTTGGGACAAGTAACACTGAAGCTTTCTTT
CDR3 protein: CSVVGTSNTEAFF

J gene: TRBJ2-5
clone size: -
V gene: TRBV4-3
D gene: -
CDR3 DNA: TGCGCCAGCAGCCAAGCGGTTGGGGGTCAAGAGACCCAGTACTTC
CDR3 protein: CASSQAVGGQETQYF

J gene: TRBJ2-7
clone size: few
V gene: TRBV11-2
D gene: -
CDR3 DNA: TGTGCCAGCAGCCGCCAGGGCGGTTCGTCTGCCTACGAGCAGTACTTC
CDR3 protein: CASSRQGGSSAYEQYF

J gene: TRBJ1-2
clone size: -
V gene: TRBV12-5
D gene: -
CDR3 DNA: TGTGCTAGTGGTTTGCGACGGTTCGGGGGCTACACCTTC
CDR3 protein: CASGLRRFGGYTF